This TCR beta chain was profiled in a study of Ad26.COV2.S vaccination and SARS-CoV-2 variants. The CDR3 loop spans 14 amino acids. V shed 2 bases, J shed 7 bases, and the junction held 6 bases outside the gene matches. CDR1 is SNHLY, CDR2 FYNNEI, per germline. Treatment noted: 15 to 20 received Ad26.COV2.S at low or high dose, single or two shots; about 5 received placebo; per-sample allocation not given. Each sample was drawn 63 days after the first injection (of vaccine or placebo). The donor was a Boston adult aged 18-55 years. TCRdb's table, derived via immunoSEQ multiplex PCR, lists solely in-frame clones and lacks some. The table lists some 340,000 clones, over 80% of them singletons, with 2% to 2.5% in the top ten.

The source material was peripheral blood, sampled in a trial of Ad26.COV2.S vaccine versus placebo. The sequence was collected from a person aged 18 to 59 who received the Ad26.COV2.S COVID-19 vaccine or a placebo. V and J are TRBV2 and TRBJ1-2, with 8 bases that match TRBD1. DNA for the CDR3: TGTGCCAGCAGTGAACGACAGGGGATGGGTGGCTACACCTTC. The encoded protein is CASSERQGMGGYTF.